This is a list of T cell receptor beta chains from one sample in a study of PD-L1 blockade in urothelial cancer. Only in-frame clones appear in the TCRdb table, and some are missing; sequencing was by immunoSEQ multiplex PCR. The sample has tens of thousands of clones; 82% are singletons. Here the sequenced sample was PBMCs, taken around atezolizumab (anti-PD-L1) treatment. The source is a man aged 70 or older with urothelial cancer. Each CDR3 is given with its conserved first and last residue. A D gene is named only where the DNA matches it firmly. For some rows the clone size is stated as once, few or many, or as a class when expanded; others skip it.

j_call clone_size d_call v_call cdr3_aa cdr3_nt
TRBJ2-1 . . TRBV5-6 CASRYRDNEQFF TGTGCCAGCAGATACAGGGACAATGAGCAGTTCTTC
TRBJ2-5 . . TRBV11-3 CASSFSTHQETQYF TGTGCCAGCAGCTTTAGTACGCATCAAGAGACCCAGTACTTC
TRBJ2-3 . . TRBV27 CASSPDPRDLSTDTQYF TGTGCCAGCAGTCCCGACCCCCGGGACTTGAGCACAGATACGCAGTATTTT
TRBJ1-2 . . TRBV5-1 CASSLGQALGYTF TGCGCCAGCAGCTTGGGACAGGCACTTGGCTACACCTTC
TRBJ2-3 . . TRBV7-9 CASSLEGGSAGSPDTQYF TGTGCCAGCAGCTTAGAAGGAGGATCAGCCGGCAGTCCAGATACGCAGTATTTT
TRBJ2-3 . TRBD2 TRBV7-9 CASRSSGSGADTQYF TGTGCCAGCAGATCTAGCGGGAGTGGTGCAGATACGCAGTATTTT
TRBJ1-5 . . TRBV28 CASCLGRRLSNQPQHF TGTGCCAGCTGCCTGGGGCGAAGGTTGAGCAATCAGCCCCAGCATTTT
TRBJ2-1 . . TRBV5-1 CASSLAAATYNEQFF TGCGCCAGCAGCTTGGCAGCGGCCACCTACAATGAGCAGTTCTTC
TRBJ2-3 . TRBD2 TRBV7-3 CASSSIAGLPGSTQYF TGTGCCAGCAGCTCGATAGCGGGACTCCCCGGGTCTACGCAGTATTTT
TRBJ2-5 . . TRBV5-1 CASSLTAPRETQYF TGCGCCAGCAGCTTGACAGCCCCAAGGGAGACCCAGTACTTC
TRBJ1-1 once . TRBV18 CASSPQPARDTEAFF TGTGCCAGCTCACCACAACCGGCCAGGGATACTGAAGCTTTCTTT